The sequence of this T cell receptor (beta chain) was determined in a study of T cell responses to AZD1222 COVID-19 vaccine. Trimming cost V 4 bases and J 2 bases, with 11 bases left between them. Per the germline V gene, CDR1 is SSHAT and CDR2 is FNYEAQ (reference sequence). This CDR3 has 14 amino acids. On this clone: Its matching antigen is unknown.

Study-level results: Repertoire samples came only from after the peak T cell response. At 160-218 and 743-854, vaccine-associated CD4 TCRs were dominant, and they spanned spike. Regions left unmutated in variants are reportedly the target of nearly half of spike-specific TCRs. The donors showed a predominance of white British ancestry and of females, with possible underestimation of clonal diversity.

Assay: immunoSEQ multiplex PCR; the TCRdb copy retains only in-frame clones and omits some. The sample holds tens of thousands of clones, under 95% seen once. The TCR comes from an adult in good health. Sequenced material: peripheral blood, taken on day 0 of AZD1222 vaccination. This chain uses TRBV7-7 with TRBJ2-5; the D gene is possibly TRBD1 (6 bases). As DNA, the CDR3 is TGTGCCAGCAGCTCCGGGACACCACAAGAGACCCAGTACTTC. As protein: CASSSGTPQETQYF.